Listed here are 29 T cell receptor beta chains from one sample, sequenced in a study of cytomegalovirus exposure and HLA in healthy donors. A multiplex PCR was run with 60 Vbeta primers and 13 Jbeta primers. Sequencing used immunoSEQ multiplex PCR; TCRdb keeps in-frame clones, though not all of them. The data contain 170,000 or so clones, around 75% of them singletons. Sequencing was performed on PBMCs. These receptors were collected from a male donor in good health and CMV-seronegative.

The chain has TRBV6-5 and TRBJ2-7; D perhaps matches TRBD2 (6 bases). Per the germline V gene, CDR1 is MNHEY and CDR2 is SVGAGI. V was clipped by 8 bases and J by 7 bases, with 12 bases between them. The CDR3 contains 11 residues. The chain's CDR3 is CASGGFREQYF. For the CDR3, the DNA is TGTGCCAGCGGGGGGTTCCGAGAGCAGTACTTC.

CDR3 in DNA: TGTGCCTGGGGGGGGGCAGTGGATAAGACAGATACGCAGTATTTT. Protein product: CAWGGAVDKTDTQYF. The chain has TRBV30 and TRBJ2-3; D perhaps matches TRBD2 (7 bases). V was trimmed by 5 bases and J by 3 bases, leaving 18 bases between them. CDR1 is GTSNPN and CDR2 is SVGIG in the germline V gene (reference sequence). The CDR3 contains 15 residues.

V and J are TRBV6-5 and TRBJ1-2; D perhaps matches TRBD1 (6 bases). The CDR3 covers 13 residues. In germline, CDR1 is MNHEY, CDR2 SVGAGI. The V and J ends lost 7 bases and 4 bases respectively, with 13 bases between them. CDR3 amino acids: CASTTPGAYGYTF. The DNA for the CDR3 is TGTGCCAGCACTACCCCAGGGGCCTATGGCTACACCTTC.

The V call is TRBV10-3, the J call TRBJ2-3; TRBD2 matches at 7 bases. V gave up 5 bases and J gave up 6 bases; unmatched junction bases: 11. The CDR3 runs to 15 residues. Per the germline V gene, CDR1 is ENHRY and CDR2 is SYGVKD. The chain's CDR3 is CAISPRGRAGDTQYF. The CDR3 nucleotides are TGTGCCATCAGTCCCCGAGGGAGGGCCGGGGATACGCAGTATTTT.

The rearrangement uses TRBV28 and TRBJ1-3; weak D call: TRBD1 (5 bases). Trimming took 3 bases from V and 4 from J, leaving 19 bases between them. Germline values: CDR1 MDHEN, CDR2 SYDVKM. This CDR3 comprises 17 residues. The CDR3 nucleotides read TGTGCCAGCAGTTTGCCTCTGGGGGGATCTAACGGAAACACCATATATTTT. Its translation: CASSLPLGGSNGNTIYF.

The chain employs TRBV19 and TRBJ1-4; no firm D call. Per germline, CDR1 LNHDA and CDR2 SQIVND (reference sequence). The V and J ends lost 4 bases and 8 bases respectively, with 11 bases between them. This CDR3 comprises 13 residues. DNA of the CDR3: TGTGCCAGTAGTACCCGATCGAGCGAAAAACTGTTTTTT. Protein: CASSTRSSEKLFF.

This chain uses TRBV2 with TRBJ2-5; TRBD2 matches 11 bases. The J call is doubtful: the DNA matches TRBJ2-7 better. The CDR3 consists of 14 residues. Germline V gives CDR1 SNHLY, CDR2 FYNNEI. The DNA for the CDR3 is TGTGCCAGCAGTGGGGGGACTAGCGGCTACGAGCAGTACTTC. Protein product: CASSGGTSGYEQYF.

This clone appeared once. The chain links TRBV6-1 to TRBJ1-2; 8 nucleotides line up with TRBD1. There are 15 residues in the CDR3. Losses at the gene ends were 3 bases for V and 8 bases for J; bases not matched to a gene: 11. The germline V gene has CDR1 MNHNS and CDR2 SASEGT. The CDR3 reads CASSEAAGGARGYTF. As DNA, the CDR3 is TGTGCCAGCAGTGAGGCCGCAGGGGGCGCGCGGGGCTACACCTTC.

The chain joins TRBV30 to TRBJ1-2; weak D call: TRBD1 (5 bases). V shed 4 bases and J shed 6 bases, with 15 bases lying between them. The CDR3 sequence is 13 residues long. Germline CDR1 is GTSNPN and CDR2 is SVGIG (reference sequence). CDR3 region: CAWNDREPHGYTF. The CDR3, as DNA: TGTGCCTGGAACGACAGAGAACCCCATGGCTACACCTTC.

The rearrangement joins TRBV30 to TRBJ2-5; tentatively, D is TRBD1 (6 bases). Germline V gives CDR1 GTSNPN, CDR2 SVGIG (reference sequence). The CDR3 has 13 residues. Trimming left V 0 bases short and J 5 bases short, with 10 bases between. In DNA, the CDR3 is TGTGCCTGGAGTGTCAGGGGCGTTGAGACCCAGTACTTC. It encodes CAWSVRGVETQYF.

This chain connects TRBV28 to TRBJ1-5; D remains unclear. The CDR3 contains 12 residues. Germline V lookup: CDR1 MDHEN, CDR2 SYDVKM. Trimming took off 5 bases at V and 1 base at J, with 3 bases between the two ends. CDR3 coding DNA: TGTGCCAGCAGTCAGAGCAATCAGCCCCAGCATTTT. Translating it yields CASSQSNQPQHF.

The gene calls are TRBV5-5 and TRBJ2-3; D unresolved. The germline V and J ends were trimmed by 0 bases and 2 bases, with 4 bases remaining between them. The CDR3 contains 13 residues. The germline V gene has CDR1 SGHKS and CDR2 YYEKEE (reference sequence). CDR3 sequence: CASSLEPTDTQYF. The DNA of the CDR3 is TGTGCCAGCAGCTTGGAGCCCACAGATACGCAGTATTTT.

There are a few counts of this clone. The chain recombines TRBV28 with TRBJ2-7, with 12 bases identical to TRBD1. The trim removed 7 bases at V and 6 bases at J, leaving 7 bases unmatched. In germline, CDR1 is MDHEN, CDR2 SYDVKM. The CDR3 extends over 14 amino acids. The CDR3 region has the DNA TGTGCCAGCAATTCGGGACAGGGGGCCGGCGAGCAGTACTTC. Protein product: CASNSGQGAGEQYF. Variable domain in full (rest from reference TRBV28 and TRBJ2-7): DVKVTQSSRYLVKRTGEKVFLECVQDMDHENMFWYRQDPGLGLRLIYFSYDVKMKEKGDIPEGYSVSREKKERFSLILESASTNQTSMYLCASNSGQGAGEQYFGPGTRLTVT.

The sample holds a few counts of this clone. The chain combines TRBV19 with TRBJ1-5; possible D gene TRBD1, 5 bases. With 4 bases removed from V and 9 bases from J, the gap between germline ends came to 7 bases. Germline V gene sequence: CDR1 LNHDA, CDR2 SQIVND (reference sequence). The CDR3 is made up of 11 amino acids. The CDR3: CASSTRGPQHF. CDR3 nucleotides: TGTGCCAGTAGTACTAGGGGGCCCCAGCATTTT.

In DNA form, the CDR3 reads TGTGCCAGTAGTCCCTCGGACAGGGGGCTGGGCAATCAGCCCCAGCATTTT. Translated, it gives CASSPSDRGLGNQPQHF. The chain couples TRBV19 to TRBJ1-5; 11 bases fit TRBD1. Germline V gives CDR1 LNHDA, CDR2 SQIVND (reference sequence). CDR3 length: 17 residues. The V segment lost 5 bases and the J segment 2 bases; nucleotides outside the gene matches: 8.

For the CDR3, the DNA is TGTGCCAGCAGCGTAGATCCCGGGACAGCGTTTAACTATGGCTACACCTTC. Encoded protein: CASSVDPGTAFNYGYTF. The chain is built from TRBV9 and TRBJ1-2; TRBD1 agrees at 7 bases. The length of the CDR3 is 17 residues. Per germline, CDR1 SGDLS and CDR2 YYNGEE. Trimming at V came to 0 bases and at J to 1 base, leaving 9 bases not matched to a gene.

The rearrangement joins TRBV11-2 to TRBJ2-7; 7 bases align to TRBD1. The germline CDR1 and CDR2 sequences are SGHAT and FQNNGV. The CDR3 is 15 amino acids. Trimming at V came to 5 bases and at J to 2 bases, leaving 9 bases not matched to a gene. DNA of the CDR3: TGTGCCAGCAGCCCGCGACAGGGTCCAACCTACGAGCAGTACTTC. This encodes CASSPRQGPTYEQYF. The variable domain in full, with the rest retrieved from reference TRBV11-2 and TRBJ2-7, is EAGVAQSPRYKIIEKRQSVAFWCNPISGHATLYWYQQILGQGPKLLIQFQNNGVVDDSQLPKDRFSAERLKGVDSTLKIQPAKLEDSAVYLCASSPRQGPTYEQYFGPGTRLTVT.

The rearrangement links TRBV2 to TRBJ2-1; the D is unclear. Trimming stripped 2 bases from V and 2 bases from J, with 4 bases between. The CDR3 covers 13 residues. The V gene's germline CDR1 is SNHLY and CDR2 FYNNEI. CDR3 DNA sequence: TGTGCCAGCAGTGAAACAGCCTACAATGAGCAGTTCTTC. Amino acid sequence: CASSETAYNEQFF.

V gene TRBV30 combines with J gene TRBJ2-3; 8 positions agree with TRBD1. This CDR3 is built from 16 residues. Trimming at V came to 0 bases and at J to 6 bases, leaving 11 bases not matched to a gene. Germline V CDR1 and CDR2: GTSNPN, SVGIG (reference sequence). CDR3 sequence (DNA): TGTGCCTGGAGTGTACAAGGACAGGGAATGGGGGATACGCAGTATTTT. It specifies CAWSVQGQGMGDTQYF. Using reference TRBV30 and TRBJ2-3 for the parts outside the CDR3, the full variable domain is SQTIHQWPATLVQPVGSPLSLECTVEGTSNPNLYWYRQAAGRGLQLLFYSVGIGQISSEVPQNLSASRPQDRQFILSSKKLLLSDSGFYLCAWSVQGQGMGDTQYFGPGTRLTVL.

This clone was counted a few times. The V call is TRBV6-6, the J call TRBJ1-2, with 7 nucleotides matching TRBD1. This CDR3 has 13 residues. V was clipped by 7 bases and J by 2 bases; unmatched bases: 4. The germline V gene encodes CDR1 MNHNY and CDR2 SVGAGI (reference sequence). The CDR3: CASTLTGNYGYTF. The CDR3 region has the DNA TGTGCCAGCACACTGACAGGGAACTATGGCTACACCTTC.

The chain has TRBV28 and TRBJ1-5; TRBD1 matches 8 bases. Germline-derived CDR1 and CDR2 are MDHEN and SYDVKM. CDR3 size: 15 residues. V shed 8 bases, J shed 2 bases, and the junction held 8 bases outside the gene matches. CDR3 bases: TGTGCCAGCGCCTGGCAGGGGGCTGGCAATCAGCCCCAGCATTTT. Its protein is CASAWQGAGNQPQHF.

The chain uses TRBV30 and TRBJ2-1; 10 bases map to TRBD2. This CDR3 has 12 amino acids. Germline V gene sequence: CDR1 GTSNPN, CDR2 SVGIG (reference sequence). J lost 8 bases, V lost 4 bases, and 2 bases had no gene match. The CDR3 sequence is CAWTSGSYEQFF. The DNA of the CDR3 is TGTGCCTGGACTAGCGGGAGTTATGAGCAGTTCTTC.

The V and J genes are TRBV6-5 and TRBJ1-1; possible D gene TRBD1, 5 bases. Deletions cut 6 bases from V and 1 base from J, with 12 bases between. The germline V gene encodes CDR1 MNHEY and CDR2 SVGAGI. The CDR3 totals 14 residues. This CDR3 is CASSPPGGNTEAFF. The DNA of the CDR3 is TGTGCCAGCAGCCCCCCCGGGGGGAACACTGAAGCTTTCTTT.

The gene calls are TRBV29-1 and TRBJ2-5; D gene unclear. The J call is doubtful: the DNA matches TRBJ2-7 better. The CDR3 runs 11 residues. Germline CDR1 reads SQVTM; CDR2 reads ANQGSEA. In DNA, the CDR3 is TGCAGCGTTTCTGTTAACTACGAGCAGTACTTC. This gives the protein CSVSVNYEQYF.

The chain joins TRBV28 to TRBJ2-3, with D perhaps TRBD2 (5 bases). Trimming pared 6 bases from V and 3 bases from J, leaving 16 bases between. Germline V gene sequence: CDR1 MDHEN, CDR2 SYDVKM. The CDR3 has 15 residues. The CDR3: CASSMGGRGTDTQYF. In nucleotides, the CDR3 is TGTGCCAGCAGCATGGGTGGGAGAGGGACAGATACGCAGTATTTT.

The chain combines TRBV15 with TRBJ2-7, with D possibly matching TRBD2 (7 bases). V was clipped by 4 bases and J by 0 bases, with 16 bases between them. Germline V gene sequence: CDR1 LNHNV, CDR2 YYDKDF (reference sequence). The CDR3 runs 16 residues. Written as DNA, the CDR3 is TGTGCCACCAGCACGCCAGGGGAGGGTAGCTCCTACGAGCAGTACTTC. This translates into CATSTPGEGSSYEQYF.

This clone came up once. The rearrangement joins TRBV2 to TRBJ2-7; TRBD1 matches at 8 bases. Germline V gene data show CDR1 as SNHLY and CDR2 as FYNNEI. V dropped 8 bases and J dropped 7; count of bases not matched to a gene: 10. The CDR3 is 13 residues long. DNA for the CDR3: TGTGCCAGCGGACAGGGTTACGATCCTGAGCAGTACTTC. Its translation is CASGQGYDPEQYF.

The rearrangement joins TRBV6-1 to TRBJ2-7, with 8 nucleotides matching TRBD1. The CDR3 has 14 amino acids. Germline V CDR1 and CDR2: MNHNS, SASEGT. The junction had 8 bases not matched to a gene; V was cut back by 7 bases and J by 3 bases. Here the CDR3 reads CASKKETGVYEQYF. Here the CDR3 DNA reads TGTGCCAGCAAGAAGGAGACAGGGGTCTACGAGCAGTACTTC.

The chain employs TRBV6-5 and TRBJ1-2; TRBD1 aligns across 9 bases. This CDR3 comprises 13 residues. Germline trimming cut 6 bases from V and 5 bases from J; bases unmatched to any gene: 4. Looked up from germline, CDR1 is MNHEY and CDR2 is SVGAGI. The CDR3 reads CASRDGTGYGYTF. The DNA of the CDR3 is TGTGCCAGCAGGGACGGGACAGGGTATGGCTACACCTTC.